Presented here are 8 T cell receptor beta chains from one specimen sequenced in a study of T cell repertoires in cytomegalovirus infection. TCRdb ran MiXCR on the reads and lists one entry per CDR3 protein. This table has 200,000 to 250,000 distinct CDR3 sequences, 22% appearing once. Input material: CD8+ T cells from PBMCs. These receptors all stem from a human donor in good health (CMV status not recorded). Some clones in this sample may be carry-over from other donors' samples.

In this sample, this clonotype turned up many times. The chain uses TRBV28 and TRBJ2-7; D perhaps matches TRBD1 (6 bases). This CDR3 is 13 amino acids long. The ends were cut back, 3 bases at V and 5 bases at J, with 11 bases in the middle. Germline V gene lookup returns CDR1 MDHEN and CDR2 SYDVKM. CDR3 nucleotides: TGTGCCAGCAGTTTTACAGGGAGCAACGAGCAGTACTTC. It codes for CASSFTGSNEQYF.

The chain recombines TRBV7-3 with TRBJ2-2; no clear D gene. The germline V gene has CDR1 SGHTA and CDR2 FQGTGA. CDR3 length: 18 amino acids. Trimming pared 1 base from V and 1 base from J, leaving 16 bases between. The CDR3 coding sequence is TGTGCCAGCAGCTTAAAGAATTCTCCGAATATGAACACCGGGGAGCTGTTTTTT. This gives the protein CASSLKNSPNMNTGELFF. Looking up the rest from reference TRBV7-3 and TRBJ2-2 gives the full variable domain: GAGVSQTPSNKVTEKGKYVELRCDPISGHTALYWYRQSLGQGPEFLIYFQGTGAADDSGLPNDRFFAVRPEGSVSTLKIQRTERGDSAVYLCASSLKNSPNMNTGELFFGEGSRLTVL.

CDR3 sequence reads: CASSLQVGNSPLHF. The CDR3 region has the DNA TGTGCCAGCAGTTTGCAGGTCGGAAATTCACCCCTCCACTTT. The V and J genes are TRBV28 and TRBJ1-6; D not resolved. V lost 3 bases to trimming and J lost 7 bases, with 10 bases between them. CDR1 is MDHEN, CDR2 SYDVKM, per germline. The CDR3 is made up of 14 amino acids.

CDR3 nucleotides: TGTGCCAGCAGCTTATTATGGGGGAAGAACACTGAAGCTTTCTTT. Amino acid sequence: CASSLLWGKNTEAFF. The rearrangement uses TRBV7-6 and TRBJ1-1, with D perhaps matching TRBD1 (5 bases). The CDR3 is 15 amino acids. Germline V gene sequence: CDR1 SGHVS, CDR2 FNYEAQ. Trimming removed 2 bases at V and 1 base at J, with 11 bases between.

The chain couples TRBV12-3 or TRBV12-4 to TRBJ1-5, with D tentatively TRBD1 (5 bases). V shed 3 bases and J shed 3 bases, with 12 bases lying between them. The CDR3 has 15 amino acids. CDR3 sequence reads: CASSLGPSPNQPQHF. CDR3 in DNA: TGTGCCAGCAGTTTGGGGCCCAGCCCCAATCAGCCCCAGCATTTT.

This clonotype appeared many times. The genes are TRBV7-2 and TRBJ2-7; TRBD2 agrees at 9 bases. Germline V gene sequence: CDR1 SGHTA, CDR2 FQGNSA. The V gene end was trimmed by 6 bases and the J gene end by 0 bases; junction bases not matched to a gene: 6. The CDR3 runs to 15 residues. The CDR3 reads CASSPSGISSYEQYF. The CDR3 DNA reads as TGTGCCAGCAGTCCTAGCGGGATAAGCTCCTACGAGCAGTACTTC.

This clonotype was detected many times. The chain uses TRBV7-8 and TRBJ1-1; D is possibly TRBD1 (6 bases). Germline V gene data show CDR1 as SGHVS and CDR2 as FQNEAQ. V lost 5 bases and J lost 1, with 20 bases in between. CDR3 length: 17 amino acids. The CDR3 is CASSLQTGEGENTEAFF. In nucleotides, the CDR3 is TGTGCCAGCAGCCTCCAGACGGGGGAGGGGGAGAACACTGAAGCTTTCTTT.

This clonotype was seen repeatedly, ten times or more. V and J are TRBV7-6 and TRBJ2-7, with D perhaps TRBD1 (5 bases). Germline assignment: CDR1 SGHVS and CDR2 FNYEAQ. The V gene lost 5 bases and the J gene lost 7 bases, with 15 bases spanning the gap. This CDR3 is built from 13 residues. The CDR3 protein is CASSRVQGREQYF. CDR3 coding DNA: TGTGCCAGCAGCCGTGTGCAGGGAAGGGAGCAGTACTTC.